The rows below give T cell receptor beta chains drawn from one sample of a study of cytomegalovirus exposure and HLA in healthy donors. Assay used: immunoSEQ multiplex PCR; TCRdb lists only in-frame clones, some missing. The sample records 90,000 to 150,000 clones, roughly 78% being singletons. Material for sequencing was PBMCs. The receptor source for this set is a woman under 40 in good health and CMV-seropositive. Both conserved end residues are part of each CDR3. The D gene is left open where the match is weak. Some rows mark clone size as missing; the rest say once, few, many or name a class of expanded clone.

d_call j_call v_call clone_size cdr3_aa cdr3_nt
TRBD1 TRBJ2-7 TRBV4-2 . CASSQGTGASYEQYF TGTGCCAGCAGCCAAGGGACAGGGGCGTCCTACGAGCAGTACTTC
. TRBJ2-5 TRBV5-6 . CASSLSQETQYF TGTGCCAGCAGCCTAAGCCAAGAGACCCAGTACTTC
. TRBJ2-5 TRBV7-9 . CASNKQGQETQYF TGTGCCAGCAACAAACAGGGCCAAGAGACCCAGTACTTC
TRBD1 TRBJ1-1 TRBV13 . CASSFYRGKGDF TGTGCCAGCAGCTTCTACAGGGGAAAGGGGGACTTT
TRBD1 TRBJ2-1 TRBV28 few CASSGEQGASNEQFF TGTGCCAGCAGTGGGGAACAGGGGGCTTCGAATGAGCAGTTCTTC
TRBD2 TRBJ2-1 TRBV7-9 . CASPRGGLSYNEQFF TGTGCCAGCCCCCGGGGGGGGCTTTCCTACAATGAGCAGTTCTTC
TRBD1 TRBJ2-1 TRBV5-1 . CASSSTGGNEQFF TGCGCCAGCAGCTCTACAGGGGGCAATGAGCAGTTCTTC
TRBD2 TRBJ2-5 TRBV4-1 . CASLHGASGDKEPQYF TGCGCCAGCCTCCACGGGGCTAGCGGGGACAAAGAGCCCCAGTACTTC
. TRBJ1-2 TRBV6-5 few CASSPVVGYGYTF TGTGCCAGCAGTCCGGTTGTCGGGTATGGCTACACCTTC
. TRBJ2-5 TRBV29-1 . CSGGADTQYF TGCAGTGGGGGCGCAGACACCCAGTACTTC
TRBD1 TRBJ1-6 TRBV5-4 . CASTKGQGPNSPLHF TGTGCCAGCACCAAGGGACAGGGGCCAAATTCACCCCTCCACTTT
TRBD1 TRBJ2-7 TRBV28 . CASSFPADRVYGAYEQYF TGTGCCAGCAGTTTCCCCGCGGACAGGGTATATGGGGCCTACGAGCAGTACTTC
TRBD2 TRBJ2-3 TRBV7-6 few CASSRTSGGGLAREQYF TGTGCCAGCAGCCGAACTAGCGGGGGAGGCCTCGCACGGGAGCAGTATTTT
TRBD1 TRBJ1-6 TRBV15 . CATNLGGFDNSPLHF TGTGCCACCAACTTAGGGGGCTTCGATAATTCACCCCTCCACTTT
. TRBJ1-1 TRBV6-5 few CASSRGGYTEAFF TGTGCCAGCAGTCGCGGGGGGTACACTGAAGCTTTCTTT
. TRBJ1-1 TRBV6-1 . CASRRTDMNTEAFF TGTGCCAGCAGGCGGACAGACATGAACACTGAAGCTTTCTTT
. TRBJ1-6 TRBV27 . CASTLGGAFNSPLHF TGTGCCAGCACCCTAGGAGGGGCCTTTAATTCACCCCTCCACTTT
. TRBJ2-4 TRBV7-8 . CASSLRDAKNIQYF TGTGCCAGCAGCTTACGGGATGCCAAAAACATTCAGTACTTC
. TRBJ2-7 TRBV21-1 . CASSKIQGQYF TGTGCCAGCAGCAAAATACAGGGGCAGTACTTC
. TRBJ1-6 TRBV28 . CASSLEEGFYNSPLHF TGTGCCAGCAGTTTAGAGGAGGGATTCTATAATTCACCCCTCCACTTT
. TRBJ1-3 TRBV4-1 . CASSQDLGTSANTIYF TGCGCCAGCAGCCAAGACCTCGGGACTTCGGCAAACACCATATATTTT
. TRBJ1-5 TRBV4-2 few CASSQWLGGNQPQHF TGTGCCAGCAGCCAATGGTTAGGGGGCAATCAGCCCCAGCATTTT
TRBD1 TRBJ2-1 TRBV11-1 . CASSLNLAGGQNEQFF TGTGCCAGCAGCTTAAATTTGGCAGGGGGACAGAATGAGCAGTTCTTC
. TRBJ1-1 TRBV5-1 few CASSLVPQGLNTEAFF TGCGCCAGCAGCTTGGTACCACAGGGATTGAACACTGAAGCTTTCTTT
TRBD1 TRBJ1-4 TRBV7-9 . CSSSLVGQGEKLFF TGTTCCAGCAGCTTAGTCGGACAGGGGGAAAAACTGTTTTTT
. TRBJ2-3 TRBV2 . CASSSQDRYTDTQYF TGTGCCAGCAGTTCCCAGGATCGGTACACAGATACGCAGTATTTT
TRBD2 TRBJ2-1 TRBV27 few CASSLALYNSGGNEQFF TGTGCCAGCAGTTTAGCACTGTATAATAGCGGGGGGAATGAGCAGTTCTTC
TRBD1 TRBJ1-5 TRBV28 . CASQVQGGNQPQHF TGTGCCAGCCAGGTGCAGGGGGGCAATCAGCCCCAGCATTTT